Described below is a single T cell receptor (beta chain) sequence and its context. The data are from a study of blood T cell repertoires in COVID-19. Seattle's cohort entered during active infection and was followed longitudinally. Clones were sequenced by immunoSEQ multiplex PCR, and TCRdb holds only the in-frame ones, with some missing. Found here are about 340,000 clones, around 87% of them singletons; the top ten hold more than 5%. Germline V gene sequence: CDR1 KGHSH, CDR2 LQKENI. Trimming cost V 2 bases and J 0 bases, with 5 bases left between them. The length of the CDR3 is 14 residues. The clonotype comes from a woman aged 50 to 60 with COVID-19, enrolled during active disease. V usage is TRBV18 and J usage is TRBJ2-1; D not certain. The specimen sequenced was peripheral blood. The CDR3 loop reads CASSPSLSYNEQFF. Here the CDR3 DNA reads TGTGCCAGCTCACCAAGCCTCTCCTACAATGAGCAGTTCTTC.